The 7 T cell receptor beta chains below come from one sample, sequenced in a study of T cells in Graves' hyperthyroidism and ophthalmopathy. What was amplified from RNA transcripts were TCR beta CDR3 regions. First-round RT-PCR targeting the TCR CDR3 was performed with the HTBI primer set. Using its own MiXCR run on the multiplex PCR reads, TCRdb lists one record per CDR3 protein. The sample gives more than 550,000 distinct CDR3 sequences, 15% to 20% of which show up once; 15% to 19% is in the top ten. The sequenced material came from blood. These receptor sequences come from a man aged 45 to 65 with Graves' hyperthyroidism.

This clonotype was recorded at least ten times. The chain joins TRBV24-1 to TRBJ2-1; 14 bases align to TRBD2. CDR3 length: 20 amino acids. Germline trimming cut 0 bases from V and 1 base from J; bases unmatched to any gene: 7. Germline values: CDR1 KGHDR, CDR2 SFDVKD. CDR3: CATSDLRGTSGSSSYNEQFF. DNA for the CDR3: TGTGCCACCAGTGATTTGCGCGGGACTAGCGGGAGTTCATCCTACAATGAGCAGTTCTTC.

This clonotype was detected ten times or more. The chain has TRBV28 and TRBJ2-7; 8 nucleotides agree with TRBD1. Germline V gene lookup returns CDR1 MDHEN and CDR2 SYDVKM. The trim removed 8 bases at V and 0 bases at J, leaving 6 bases unmatched. CDR3 size: 14 residues. CDR3 DNA: TGTGCCAGCTCGGGACAGGTTGACTCCTACGAGCAGTACTTC. It yields the protein CASSGQVDSYEQYF.

CDR3 residues: CASSRFGYTF. The CDR3 DNA is TGTGCCAGCAGCCGGTTTGGCTACACCTTC. J is TRBJ1-2 and V is TRBV9; no reliable D call. The CDR3 contains 10 residues. The germline gives CDR1 SGDLS, CDR2 YYNGEE. V lost 4 bases and J 7 bases, leaving 5 bases between the germline ends.

This clonotype appeared many times. V and J are TRBV6-5 and TRBJ2-2; TRBD1 matches at 12 bases. In germline, CDR1 is MNHEY, CDR2 SVGAGI. The CDR3 runs to 18 residues. After removal of 5 bases from V and 0 bases from J, the junction contained 7 bases not matched to a gene. CDR3 in amino acids: CASSAGTGGFANTGELFF. DNA for the CDR3: TGTGCCAGCAGTGCCGGGACAGGGGGCTTCGCGAACACCGGGGAGCTGTTTTTT.

This clonotype showed up many times. The chain combines TRBV24-1 with TRBJ2-7, with unresolved D. The CDR3 length is 12 residues. V was shortened by 3 bases and J by 3 bases, with 5 bases between the two germline ends. Germline CDR1 is KGHDR and CDR2 is SFDVKD. The chain's CDR3 is CATSDGNYEQYF. The CDR3 region has the DNA TGTGCCACCAGTGATGGAAACTACGAGCAGTACTTC.

The chain links TRBV29-1 to TRBJ2-1; either TRBD1 or TRBD2 may supply D (6 bases each). Trimming left V 8 bases short and J 1 base short, with 12 bases between. Germline V gene data show CDR1 as SQVTM and CDR2 as ANQGSEA. The CDR3 sequence is 13 residues long. Here the CDR3 DNA reads TGCAGCCTGGGGGGACATTCCTACAATGAGCAGTTCTTC. Amino acid sequence: CSLGGHSYNEQFF.

This clonotype was observed a few times. The chain links TRBV7-3 to TRBJ2-1; D remains unclear. Germline lookup yields CDR1 SGHTA and CDR2 FQGTGA. The CDR3 length is 14 residues. With 3 bases removed from V and 5 bases from J, the gap between germline ends came to 11 bases. The CDR3 bases are TGTGCCAGCAGCTTGGCCGACTTGAACAATGAGCAGTTCTTC. This translates into CASSLADLNNEQFF. Filled out from reference TRBV7-3 and TRBJ2-1, the complete variable domain reads GAGVSQTPSNKVTEKGKYVELRCDPISGHTALYWYRQSLGQGPEFLIYFQGTGAADDSGLPNDRFFAVRPEGSVSTLKIQRTERGDSAVYLCASSLADLNNEQFFGPGTRLTVL.